Presented here are 9 T cell receptor beta chains from one specimen sequenced in a study of low-dose radiotherapy and immunotherapy resistance in tumors. Both TCRalpha and TCRbeta chains were reverse transcribed with V-gene-specific primers. A constant-region primer paired with the V-primer adapter amplified TCRs over about 20 PCR cycles. Each CDR3 protein is one row after TCRdb ran MiXCR on the reads. Of about 9,200 distinct CDR3 sequences detected, 40% to 55% appear once; the ten largest clones hold approximately 5.5%. The receptors were gathered from a human donor with advanced metastatic prostate, ovarian, gallbladder or colorectal cancer (not recorded which). This table probably holds off-target reads from a library built for another chain.

A few counts support this clonotype. The chain combines TRBV15 with TRBJ2-5; 7 bases map to TRBD1. Unmatched junction bases numbered 3, after V lost 0 bases and J lost 2 bases. Per germline, CDR1 LNHNV and CDR2 YYDKDF (reference sequence). The CDR3 loop spans 15 amino acids. DNA for the CDR3: TGTGCCACCAGCAGAGATCCGGGACAGCAAGAGACCCAGTACTTC. This codes for CATSRDPGQQETQYF.

V usage is TRBV7-9 and J usage is TRBJ2-4; weak D call: TRBD1 (5 bases). Germline V gives CDR1 SEHNR, CDR2 FQNEAQ (reference sequence). V was cut by 3 bases and J by 7 bases, with 10 bases left in between. This CDR3 has 13 residues. CDR3 sequence (DNA): TGTGCCAGCAGCTTGACAGTTGGGAACATTCAGTACTTC. The encoded protein is CASSLTVGNIQYF.

This chain connects TRBV13 to TRBJ2-5; 7 positions match TRBD2. Germline V lookup: CDR1 PRHDT, CDR2 FYEKMQ (reference sequence). The CDR3 extends over 15 amino acids. V lost 1 base to trimming and J lost 3 bases; unmatched junction nucleotides: 5. CDR3 sequence: CASSLEGTMEETQYF. In DNA form, the CDR3 reads TGTGCCAGCAGCTTAGAGGGGACTATGGAAGAGACCCAGTACTTC.

The chain employs TRBV5-1 and TRBJ2-5; a possible D gene is TRBD1 (6 bases). The V end was cut by 3 bases, the J end by 2 bases, with 11 bases between. Germline V gives CDR1 SGHRS, CDR2 YFSETQ. The CDR3 is 14 residues long. Here the CDR3 DNA reads TGCGCCAGCAGCTCCGGGACATATCAAGAGACCCAGTACTTC. This encodes CASSSGTYQETQYF.

The V and J genes are TRBV4-3 and TRBJ1-1; weak D call: TRBD1 (6 bases). The CDR3 extends over 13 amino acids. Per the germline V gene, CDR1 is LGHNA and CDR2 is YSLEER. V lost 4 bases and J lost 7, with 13 bases in between. The CDR3 DNA follows: TGCGCCAGCAGCCTTACAGGGTTAAGTGAAGCTTTCTTT. Translating gives CASSLTGLSEAFF.

This clonotype has more than one count but fewer than ten. The genes are TRBV12-3 or TRBV12-4 and TRBJ2-1; 7 bases map to TRBD2. The V and J ends lost 7 bases and 5 bases, in that order; junction bases with no gene match: 5. This CDR3 comprises 13 residues. The DNA for the CDR3 is TGTGCCAGCACCAAAAGCGGGAACAATGAGCAGTTCTTC. Its translation is CASTKSGNNEQFF.

This clonotype is medium-sized (0.01 to 0.1%) within its sample. The chain joins TRBV6-1 to TRBJ2-5; D ambiguous. Germline loops: CDR1 MNHNS, CDR2 SASEGT. Trimming cost V 3 bases and J 4 bases, with 6 bases left between them. This CDR3 contains 12 residues. CDR3 coding DNA: TGTGCCAGCAGTGATTTCGTAGAGACCCAGTACTTC. This encodes CASSDFVETQYF.

In this sample, this clonotype turned up a few times. This chain connects TRBV6-1 to TRBJ2-5; TRBD2 is a possible D gene (5 bases). Deletions cut 5 bases from V and 4 bases from J, with 20 bases between. This CDR3 has 16 amino acids. Germline assignment: CDR1 MNHNS and CDR2 SASEGT. CDR3: CASSWGVRRRSETQYF. The DNA of the CDR3 is TGTGCCAGCAGTTGGGGAGTAAGGCGGAGGTCAGAGACCCAGTACTTC.

The chain joins TRBV7-9 to TRBJ2-7; tentatively, D is TRBD1 (6 bases). There are 14 residues in the CDR3. V was clipped by 5 bases and J by 2 bases, with 13 bases between them. CDR1 is SEHNR, CDR2 FQNEAQ, per germline (reference sequence). The CDR3 sequence is CASSQGQGPYEQYF. The DNA for the CDR3 is TGTGCCAGCAGCCAAGGGCAGGGGCCCTACGAGCAGTACTTC.